This entry lists 28 T cell receptor beta chains sequenced from one sample in a study of T-cell memory formation after mild COVID-19. TCRdb reanalysed the 5' RACE reads using MiXCR and keeps one entry per CDR3 protein. The sample records roughly 160,000 distinct CDR3 sequences, roughly 10% being singletons. The sample comprised PBMCs or a T cell subset sorted from them (not recorded which). The receptors come from a man aged 18 to 29 who had mild COVID-19 (a few samples of this study predate the infection). Cell type and time point are not known.

The V call is TRBV28, the J call TRBJ1-5; TRBD1 agrees at 8 bases. V lost 7 bases and J lost 4; bases outside the gene matches: 9. There are 15 residues in the CDR3. Germline CDR1 MDHEN, CDR2 SYDVKM. Here the CDR3 DNA reads TGTGCCAGCATCAACCTGGACAGGGTGAATCAGCCCCAGCATTTT. Encoded protein: CASINLDRVNQPQHF.

A few counts support this clonotype. The genes are TRBV2 and TRBJ2-1, with D perhaps TRBD2 (5 bases). Between the trimmed V and J ends, which lost 2 bases and 9 bases, there was a span of 8 bases. This CDR3 spans 12 amino acids. The germline V gene encodes CDR1 SNHLY and CDR2 FYNNEI. The CDR3 nucleotides are TGTGCCAGCAGTGAACAGGCGGGTGAGCAGTTCTTC. Translating gives CASSEQAGEQFF.

This clonotype was seen a handful of times. The V gene is TRBV5-5, the J gene TRBJ2-2; 11 nucleotides agree with TRBD2. This CDR3 region has 15 residues. The germline gives CDR1 SGHKS, CDR2 YYEKEE (reference sequence). Germline trimming cut 4 bases from V and 7 bases from J; bases unmatched to any gene: 6. For the CDR3, the DNA is TGTGCCAGCAGCCCCCGACTAGCGGGGAGCGGGGAGCTGTTTTTT. Translating gives CASSPRLAGSGELFF.

The chain combines TRBV29-1 with TRBJ2-1; 7 bases map to TRBD2. V lost 3 bases to trimming and J lost 1 base; unmatched junction nucleotides: 3. Germline lookup yields CDR1 SQVTM and CDR2 ANQGSEA. The CDR3 is made up of 14 amino acids. CDR3 in DNA: TGCAGCGTTGACCGTAGCGGGTCCTACAATGAGCAGTTCTTC. Translated: CSVDRSGSYNEQFF.

This clonotype was found many times. This chain uses TRBV6-5 with TRBJ1-1; 7 bases align to TRBD1. Trimming cost V 5 bases and J 7 bases; bases outside gene matches: 7. CDR3 length equals 13 residues. In germline, CDR1 is MNHEY, CDR2 SVGAGI. The CDR3 DNA follows: TGTGCCAGCAGTACCGACAGGGCGGGTGAAGCTTTCTTT. Amino acids: CASSTDRAGEAFF.

CDR3 protein: CASSYSIQGDTYEQYF. In DNA, the CDR3 is TGTGCCAGCAGTTACTCGATACAGGGTGACACCTACGAGCAGTACTTC. The rearrangement links TRBV6-6 to TRBJ2-7, with D tentatively TRBD1 (6 bases). Deletions cut 0 bases from V and 2 bases from J, with 14 bases between. The CDR3 runs to 16 residues. The germline V gene encodes CDR1 MNHNY and CDR2 SVGAGI (reference sequence).

This clonotype was recorded at least ten times. This chain joins TRBV12-3 or TRBV12-4 and TRBJ1-6; no clear D. This CDR3 has 12 amino acids. V was pared by 2 bases and J by 13 bases, with 9 bases between. The CDR3 nucleotides read TGTGCCAGCAGTTTAAGGTTTAGTCCCCTCCACTTT. Translation gives CASSLRFSPLHF.

In its sample, this clonotype was seen many times. CDR3 DNA: TGTGCCAGCAGCTTATGGTGGGATCAGAAACTGTTTTTT. Amino acids: CASSLWWDQKLFF. This chain connects TRBV7-8 to TRBJ1-4, with D unclear. Trimming shortened V by 2 bases and J by 11 bases, and 12 bases separated the two germline ends. Germline CDR1 reads SGHVS; CDR2 reads FQNEAQ. The CDR3 extends over 13 amino acids.

This clonotype has only a few counts. The rearrangement uses TRBV7-9 and TRBJ1-1; tentative D call: TRBD1 (6 bases). Germline V lookup: CDR1 SEHNR, CDR2 FQNEAQ (reference sequence). Trimming removed 6 bases at V and 4 bases at J, with 18 bases between. The CDR3 extends over 15 amino acids. CDR3 bases: TGTGCCAGCAGTTTTCGGGACACATCGCGCACTGAAGCTTTCTTT. Residues: CASSFRDTSRTEAFF.

The V gene is TRBV2, the J gene TRBJ2-7; no firm D call. The length of the CDR3 is 10 residues. Germline V gene sequence: CDR1 SNHLY, CDR2 FYNNEI. V lost 4 bases and J lost 4, with 2 bases in between. The CDR3 here is CASSVYEQYV. DNA of the CDR3: TGTGCCAGCAGTGTATACGAGCAGTACGTC.

This clonotype showed up many times. The gene calls are TRBV20-1 and TRBJ1-1; D is undetermined. Trimming removed 4 bases at V and 0 bases at J, with 3 bases between. The CDR3 is 11 amino acids. Germline CDR1 is DFQATT and CDR2 is SNEGSKA (reference sequence). CDR3 nucleotides: TGCAGTGCTACGGTGAACACTGAAGCTTTCTTT. It yields the protein CSATVNTEAFF.

A few counts support this clonotype. The chain carries TRBV4-3 and TRBJ1-6; TRBD1 might be the D (5 bases). Germline values: CDR1 LGHNA, CDR2 YSLEER. Trimming removed 1 base from V and 13 bases from J, with 17 bases in between. The CDR3 has 15 residues. In DNA, the CDR3 is TGCGCCAGCAGCCAAGTGTGGGCAGGGACCCTTCCCCTCCACTTT. Translation gives CASSQVWAGTLPLHF.

This chain connects TRBV20-1 to TRBJ1-1; D call uncertain. This CDR3 comprises 13 residues. Germline assignment: CDR1 DFQATT and CDR2 SNEGSKA (reference sequence). V lost 2 bases to trimming and J lost 1 base, with 8 bases between them. CDR3 loop: CSARIWKNTEAFF. The CDR3 DNA follows: TGCAGTGCTAGAATATGGAAGAACACTGAAGCTTTCTTT.

This clonotype appeared many times. This chain connects TRBV3-1 to TRBJ2-3; D is undetermined. The CDR3 is 16 amino acids. Trimming cost V 4 bases and J 0 bases, with 14 bases left between them. Per germline, CDR1 LGHDT and CDR2 YNNKEL (reference sequence). The CDR3 sequence: CASSPTWTVSTDTQYF. DNA for the CDR3: TGTGCCAGCAGCCCTACCTGGACGGTGAGCACAGATACGCAGTATTTT.

The chain has TRBV7-9 and TRBJ2-5; D ambiguous. V lost 2 bases and J 2 bases, leaving 12 bases between the germline ends. CDR1 and CDR2 (germline): SEHNR, FQNEAQ (reference sequence). This CDR3 region has 15 residues. This CDR3 reads CASSLLGGRQETQYF. In DNA form, the CDR3 reads TGTGCCAGCAGCTTATTGGGTGGACGACAAGAGACCCAGTACTTC. Based on the CDR3 plus reference TRBV7-9 and TRBJ2-5, the full variable domain is DTGVSQNPRHKITKRGQNVTFRCDPISEHNRLYWYRQTLGQGPEFLTYFQNEAQLEKSRLLSDRFSAERPKGSFSTLEIQRTEQGDSAMYLCASSLLGGRQETQYFGPGTRLLVL.

This clonotype was seen a handful of times. V is TRBV5-1 and J is TRBJ2-5; 7 bases line up with TRBD1. The CDR3 is 15 amino acids. The junction had 5 bases not matched to a gene; V was cut back by 2 bases and J by 1 base. CDR1 is SGHRS and CDR2 is YFSETQ in the germline V gene. CDR3 sequence reads: CASSLSGTVQETQYF. The DNA of the CDR3 is TGCGCCAGCAGCTTATCCGGGACAGTCCAAGAGACCCAGTACTTC.

This clonotype has just a few counts. The chain recombines TRBV11-2 with TRBJ1-6; no reliable D call. V was clipped by 1 base and J by 6 bases, with 7 bases between them. The CDR3 runs to 14 residues. Germline V gene sequence: CDR1 SGHAT, CDR2 FQNNGV. CDR3 bases: TGTGCCAGCAGCTTAGTGTCCGGTAATTCACCCCTCCACTTT. Protein: CASSLVSGNSPLHF.

This clonotype was seen at least ten times. The chain is built from TRBV4-1 and TRBJ2-7; D perhaps matches TRBD2 (5 bases). V lost 1 base to trimming and J lost 0 bases, with 7 bases between them. The CDR3 totals 14 residues. The germline V gene has CDR1 MGHRA and CDR2 YSYEKL. The DNA for the CDR3 is TGCGCCAGCAGCCAAGCCGGAGGCTCCTACGAGCAGTACTTC. Translated, it gives CASSQAGGSYEQYF.

Many counts were recorded for this clonotype. V is TRBV28 and J is TRBJ2-7; TRBD1 might be the D (6 bases). CDR3 length equals 16 residues. The V end lost 5 bases, the J end lost 1 base, and 18 bases lay between the germline ends. Germline V gene lookup returns CDR1 MDHEN and CDR2 SYDVKM. This chain's CDR3 is CASSPTGTRGSYEQYV. As DNA, the CDR3 is TGTGCCAGCAGTCCCACCGGGACAAGGGGGTCCTACGAGCAGTACGTC.

This clonotype showed up just a few times. This chain joins TRBV18 and TRBJ1-1; 8 bases line up with TRBD1. Germline loops: CDR1 KGHSH, CDR2 LQKENI. V lost 3 bases and J lost 4; bases outside the gene matches: 10. This CDR3 region has 16 residues. CDR3 amino acids: CASSPNRQGASTEAFF. The CDR3 DNA reads TGTGCCAGCTCACCCAACCGTCAGGGGGCGAGCACTGAAGCTTTCTTT.

The chain employs TRBV20-1 and TRBJ2-5; D gene unclear. The V and J ends lost 6 bases and 5 bases respectively, with 19 bases between them. The V gene's germline CDR1 is DFQATT and CDR2 SNEGSKA (reference sequence). This CDR3 has 14 amino acids. In DNA form, the CDR3 reads TGCAGTGCGCTCCGGGCACTCACGCGGGAGACCCAGTACTTC. Translated: CSALRALTRETQYF.

This clonotype was counted ten times or more. The rearrangement uses TRBV7-2 and TRBJ2-3; 8 bases are shared with TRBD2. Losses at the gene ends were 5 bases for V and 5 bases for J; bases not matched to a gene: 6. The germline CDR1 and CDR2 sequences are SGHTA and FQGNSA. The length of the CDR3 is 14 residues. DNA of the CDR3: TGTGCCAGCAGCCCCCAAAGCGGGGGAGATACGCAGTATTTT. As protein: CASSPQSGGDTQYF.

The chain couples TRBV7-6 to TRBJ2-5; 7 nucleotides match TRBD2. The J segment lost 1 base and the V segment lost 2 bases, leaving 7 bases of the junction unmatched. Per germline, CDR1 SGHVS and CDR2 FNYEAQ. The CDR3 totals 16 residues. CDR3 loop: CASSLSSSGFQETQYF. The CDR3 DNA follows: TGTGCCAGCAGCTTATCGTCTAGCGGCTTCCAAGAGACCCAGTACTTC.

The sample holds many counts of this clonotype. The chain carries TRBV12-3 or TRBV12-4 and TRBJ2-7; TRBD1 is a possible D gene (6 bases). The germline V and J ends were trimmed by 2 bases and 0 bases, with 8 bases remaining between them. The CDR3 length is 14 residues. The CDR3 DNA reads TGTGCCAGCAGTTTATGGACAGCCTCCTACGAGCAGTACTTC. Its translation: CASSLWTASYEQYF.

This clonotype appeared many times. The V and J genes are TRBV11-2 and TRBJ2-5, with 10 bases identical to TRBD1. Trimming cost V 5 bases and J 4 bases; bases outside gene matches: 10. This CDR3 is built from 16 residues. The germline gives CDR1 SGHAT, CDR2 FQNNGV. CDR3 nucleotide sequence: TGTGCCAGCAGCCGATTTCCGGGACAGGGGTCAGAGACCCAGTACTTC. Its translation: CASSRFPGQGSETQYF.

In this sample, this clonotype turned up a few times. J is TRBJ2-7 and V is TRBV6-1, with D uncertain. The CDR3 covers 15 residues. Trimming cost V 6 bases and J 4 bases, with 19 bases left between them. CDR1 and CDR2 (germline): MNHNS, SASEGT. The CDR3 spells CASRRMAAGWYEQYF. The CDR3 coding sequence is TGTGCCAGCAGGAGGATGGCGGCCGGGTGGTACGAGCAGTACTTC.

The chain couples TRBV2 to TRBJ1-2, with a tentative D call TRBD1 (5 bases). This CDR3 region has 13 residues. The germline gives CDR1 SNHLY, CDR2 FYNNEI. Trimming removed 7 bases from V and 0 bases from J, with 9 bases in between. The CDR3 spells CASIWGTNYGYTF. Written as DNA, the CDR3 is TGTGCCAGCATCTGGGGGACTAACTATGGCTACACCTTC.

This clonotype was recorded at least ten times. The chain recombines TRBV6-5 with TRBJ2-6, with no clear D. The V end lost 6 bases, the J end lost 0 bases, and 12 bases lay between the germline ends. The CDR3 has 16 amino acids. Per the germline V gene, CDR1 is MNHEY and CDR2 is SVGAGI. The chain's CDR3 is CASSREPPSGANVLTF. DNA of the CDR3: TGTGCCAGCAGCCGAGAGCCGCCCTCTGGGGCCAACGTCCTGACTTTC.